This entry lists 19 T cell receptor beta chains sequenced from one sample in a study of beta chain features in type 1 diabetes. Expressed TCRB transcripts were sequenced after all isolated RNA was converted to cDNA. This table comes from immunoSEQ multiplex PCR, and its TCRdb copy is limited to in-frame clones, with some not included. Among 350,000 to 400,000 clones listed, approximately 16% were seen once. Sequencing was done on a sample of naive CD4+ T cells from blood. These receptors originate from a woman aged 18-29 years in good health.

This clone was counted a few times. V is TRBV5-6 and J is TRBJ2-5; D is ambiguous. Germline CDR1 and CDR2: SGHDT and YYEEEE. The CDR3 has 13 amino acids. V lost 7 bases, J lost 4 bases, and 14 bases lay in between. The CDR3: CASGSLRTETQYF. The DNA of the CDR3 is TGTGCCAGCGGCTCCCTACGAACAGAGACCCAGTACTTC.

The chain employs TRBV18 and TRBJ2-5; 9 nucleotides align to TRBD1. V dropped 5 bases and J dropped 2; count of bases not matched to a gene: 6. CDR3 length: 15 amino acids. Germline V gene lookup returns CDR1 KGHSH and CDR2 LQKENI. CDR3 DNA sequence: TGTGCCAGCTCAACGTTACAGGGGGCTCAAGAGACCCAGTACTTC. It specifies CASSTLQGAQETQYF.

Remarks on this clone: Other DNA sequences in this sample translate to the same CDR3. V is TRBV29-1 and J is TRBJ2-3; TRBD1 matches at 11 bases. Trimming removed 5 bases from V and 5 bases from J; junction bases left unmatched: 3. The CDR3 is 13 amino acids. Germline V lookup: CDR1 SQVTM, CDR2 ANQGSEA. The CDR3 nucleotides read TGCAGCGTTCGGACAGGGGGCAGAGATACGCAGTATTTT. This encodes CSVRTGGRDTQYF.

The sample holds a few counts of this clone. The chain recombines TRBV13 with TRBJ2-7; D possibly corresponds to TRBD2 (6 bases). The germline V gene encodes CDR1 PRHDT and CDR2 FYEKMQ (reference sequence). The CDR3 extends over 16 amino acids. V lost 2 bases to trimming and J lost 6 bases, with 20 bases between them. The CDR3 DNA reads as TGTGCCAGCAGCTTAACAGCCAGGGAGCGGGCCCCCGAGCAGTACTTC. Encoded protein: CASSLTARERAPEQYF.

This clone has only a few counts. The chain has TRBV27 and TRBJ1-1; a weak D match, TRBD1 (6 bases). Germline CDR1 is MNHEY and CDR2 is SMNVEV (reference sequence). The CDR3 contains 14 residues. Deletions cut 2 bases from V and 8 bases from J, with 15 bases between. CDR3 DNA: TGTGCCAGCAGTTTAAACAGGGCGCAGTTGGAAGCTTTCTTT. Its protein is CASSLNRAQLEAFF.

This CDR3 reads CASSAIRTGSRNEQFF. In DNA form, the CDR3 reads TGTGCCAGCAGTGCAATTCGGACAGGGTCGAGAAATGAGCAGTTCTTC. The chain uses TRBV27 and TRBJ2-1; 8 bases are a match to TRBD1. CDR1 and CDR2 (germline): MNHEY, SMNVEV (reference sequence). CDR3 size: 16 residues. After removal of 5 bases from V and 7 bases from J, the junction contained 13 bases not matched to a gene.

Points on this clone: Other DNA sequences in the same sample also yield this CDR3. V is TRBV7-2 and J is TRBJ1-1; no clear D. The CDR3 is 13 residues long. Germline CDR1 is SGHTA and CDR2 is FQGNSA. The V gene lost 3 bases and the J gene lost 2 bases, with 7 bases spanning the gap. CDR3 sequence reads: CASSLGRNTEAFF. The DNA for the CDR3 is TGTGCCAGCAGCTTGGGCAGAAACACTGAAGCTTTCTTT.

The chain joins TRBV11-2 to TRBJ2-3; D unclear. CDR3 length equals 15 residues. The germline V gene has CDR1 SGHAT and CDR2 FQNNGV. Trimming removed 1 base at V and 2 bases at J, with 10 bases between. The CDR3 region is CASSLAVRLTDTQYF. The CDR3, as DNA: TGTGCCAGCAGCTTAGCGGTTCGTCTCACAGATACGCAGTATTTT.

In its sample, this clone was seen a few times. The CDR3 sequence: CAWGRDSSTYEQYF. CDR3 DNA sequence: TGTGCCTGGGGCCGGGACAGTTCTACCTACGAGCAGTACTTC. The chain has TRBV30 and TRBJ2-7, with TRBD1 matching over 7 bases. The CDR3 contains 14 residues. The J segment lost 2 bases and the V segment lost 5 bases, leaving 9 bases of the junction unmatched. Germline V CDR1 and CDR2: GTSNPN, SVGIG (reference sequence).

The V and J genes are TRBV18 and TRBJ2-7, with 7 positions matching TRBD2. Trimming took 3 bases from V and 3 from J; bases not matched to a gene: 2. The CDR3 totals 13 residues. Germline assignment: CDR1 KGHSH and CDR2 LQKENI. The CDR3 here is CASSPGLDYEQYF. In DNA form, the CDR3 reads TGTGCCAGCTCACCCGGACTAGACTACGAGCAGTACTTC.

This rearrangement joins TRBV29-1 to TRBJ1-1; D remains unclear. The V gene's germline CDR1 is SQVTM and CDR2 ANQGSEA. V was clipped by 7 bases and J by 1 base, with 10 bases between them. The CDR3 extends over 12 amino acids. The CDR3 here is CSGASGNTEAFF. The CDR3 nucleotides are TGCAGCGGAGCATCAGGGAACACTGAAGCTTTCTTT.

This clone has only a few counts. The V call is TRBV6-1, the J call TRBJ2-3, with 7 bases that match TRBD2. Germline V gives CDR1 MNHNS, CDR2 SASEGT. CDR3 length: 16 residues. Trimming cost V 1 base and J 3 bases; bases outside gene matches: 7. The CDR3, as DNA: TGTGCCAGCAGTGAAGTGGGTAGCGGGTATACAGATACGCAGTATTTT. It yields the protein CASSEVGSGYTDTQYF.

The chain uses TRBV16 and TRBJ1-2; a possible D gene is TRBD1 (6 bases). The CDR3 has 15 residues. Trimming took off 2 bases at V and 5 bases at J, with 15 bases between the two ends. CDR1 and CDR2 from the germline V gene are KGHSY and FQNENV. CDR3 sequence: CASSQGQLIRYGYTF. The CDR3 region has the DNA TGTGCCAGCAGCCAAGGACAGCTCATTAGGTATGGCTACACCTTC. The whole variable domain, remainder taken from reference TRBV16 and TRBJ1-2, is GEEVAQTPKHLVRGEGQKAKLYCAPIKGHSYVFWYQQVLKNEFKFLISFQNENVFDETGMPKERFSAKCLPNSPCSLEIQATKLEDSAVYFCASSQGQLIRYGYTFGSGTRLTVV.

There are a few counts of this clone. The genes are TRBV6-1 and TRBJ2-7; a possible D gene is TRBD1 (5 bases). Germline CDR1 and CDR2: MNHNS and SASEGT. With 1 base removed from V and 1 base from J, the gap between germline ends came to 11 bases. CDR3 length: 15 amino acids. This CDR3 is CASSEGGSLSYEQYF. As DNA, the CDR3 is TGTGCCAGCAGTGAAGGGGGCAGTCTTTCCTACGAGCAGTACTTC.

There are a few counts of this clone. This chain links TRBV5-6 with TRBJ1-1; D is unresolved. Trimming took off 6 bases at V and 6 bases at J, with 12 bases between the two ends. Germline assignment: CDR1 SGHDT and CDR2 YYEEEE. The CDR3 spans 12 residues. CDR3 amino acids: CASILGSSEAFF. The DNA for the CDR3 is TGTGCCAGCATCCTGGGGAGCTCTGAAGCTTTCTTT. The variable domain in full, completed from reference TRBV5-6 and TRBJ1-1, reads DAGVTQSPTHLIKTRGQQVTLRCSPKSGHDTVSWYQQALGQGPQFIFQYYEEEERQRGNFPDRFSGHQFPNYSSELNVNALLLGDSALYLCASILGSSEAFFGQGTRLTVV.

This clone showed up just a few times. This rearrangement joins TRBV30 to TRBJ1-1; TRBD1 agrees at 9 bases. CDR1 and CDR2 (germline): GTSNPN, SVGIG (reference sequence). V shed 2 bases and J 4 bases; nucleotides not matched to a gene: 5. CDR3 length equals 14 residues. CDR3 nucleotides: TGTGCCTGGAGTCTCACAGGGGGCGGCACTGAAGCTTTCTTT. It specifies CAWSLTGGGTEAFF.

V gene TRBV7-2 combines with J gene TRBJ1-5; unclear D gene. This CDR3 is built from 14 residues. In germline, CDR1 is SGHTA, CDR2 FQGNSA. V was shortened by 4 bases and J by 7 bases, with 14 bases between the two germline ends. This CDR3 reads CASSSLGLEQPQHF. The CDR3 DNA is TGTGCCAGCAGCTCCCTGGGCCTCGAGCAGCCCCAGCATTTT.

V is TRBV5-1 and J is TRBJ2-7; 11 bases map to TRBD2. Trimming cost V 4 bases and J 0 bases; bases outside gene matches: 3. Per germline, CDR1 SGHRS and CDR2 YFSETQ. The CDR3 sequence is 15 residues long. The CDR3 DNA sequence: TGCGCCAGCAGCACCACTAGCGGGGGCTCCTACGAGCAGTACTTC. This codes for CASSTTSGGSYEQYF.

This clone was recorded a few times. V and J are TRBV19 and TRBJ2-1, with 8 bases identical to TRBD2. CDR1 and CDR2 from the germline V gene are LNHDA and SQIVND (reference sequence). The junction had 8 bases not matched to a gene; V was cut back by 3 bases and J by 4 bases. The CDR3 runs to 16 residues. The DNA of the CDR3 is TGTGCCAGTAGTATCCAAGCGGGAGTGTTATACAATGAGCAGTTCTTC. Amino acid sequence: CASSIQAGVLYNEQFF.